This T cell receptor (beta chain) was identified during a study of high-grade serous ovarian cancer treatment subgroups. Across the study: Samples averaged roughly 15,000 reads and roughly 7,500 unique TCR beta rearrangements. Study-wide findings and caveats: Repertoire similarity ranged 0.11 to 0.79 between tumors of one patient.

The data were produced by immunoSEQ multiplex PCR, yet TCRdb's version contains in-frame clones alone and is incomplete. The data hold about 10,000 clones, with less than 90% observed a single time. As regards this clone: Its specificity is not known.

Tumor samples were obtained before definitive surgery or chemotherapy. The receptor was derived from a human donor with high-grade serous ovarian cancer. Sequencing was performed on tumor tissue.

The CDR3 protein is CASRSRTGTDTQYF. The CDR3 nucleotides read TGTGCCAGCAGGTCCAGGACAGGTACAGATACGCAGTATTTT. The gene calls are TRBV7-9 and TRBJ2-3, with 7 bases matching TRBD1. The germline gives CDR1 SEHNR, CDR2 FQNEAQ (reference sequence). This CDR3 has 14 residues. Losses at the gene ends were 6 bases for V and 3 bases for J; bases not matched to a gene: 6.